Reported below is one T cell receptor beta chain. The source of the sample is a study of blood T cell repertoires in COVID-19. Study at large: Both acute and convalescent COVID-19 samples were obtained from the United States, Italy and Spain.

Profiling relied on immunoSEQ multiplex PCR, and the TCRdb table lists in-frame clones only, not all of them. This sample carries some 190,000 clones, more than 75% of them seen once, and the ten largest clones take 13% to 15%. The germline V and J ends were trimmed by 7 bases and 2 bases, with 12 bases remaining between them. The CDR3 extends over 14 amino acids. Germline CDR1 reads LNHDA; CDR2 reads SQIVND (reference sequence). Source material: PBMCs or T cells enriched from blood (not recorded which). The chain combines TRBV19 with TRBJ1-5; tentative D call: TRBD1 (6 bases). This TCR was sampled from a man in his 60s who had been exposed to COVID-19. CDR3 amino acids: CASNQGWGNQPQHF. The CDR3 DNA reads TGTGCCAGTAACCAGGGGTGGGGCAATCAGCCCCAGCATTTT.